The 14 T cell receptor beta chains presented below share a single source sample, sequenced in a study of blood T cell repertoires in COVID-19. Only in-frame clones appear in the TCRdb table, and some are missing; sequencing was by immunoSEQ multiplex PCR. Counted here are 150,000 to 200,000 clones, about 84% occurring once; the ten biggest clones make up roughly 7.1%. Sequencing was performed on peripheral blood. The origin of the receptors is a human donor in a cohort sampled during active COVID-19.

The chain has TRBV5-4 and TRBJ1-6, with a possible D match to TRBD1 (6 bases). This CDR3 comprises 15 residues. V dropped 4 bases and J dropped 7 bases, with 15 bases sitting between them. The V gene's germline CDR1 is SGHNT and CDR2 YYREEE (reference sequence). The CDR3 DNA reads TGTGCCAGCAGCACCCGACAGGTCCTCAATTCACCCCTCCACTTT. Residues: CASSTRQVLNSPLHF.

The chain has TRBV2 and TRBJ2-1; a weak D match, TRBD1 (5 bases). Looked up from germline, CDR1 is SNHLY and CDR2 is FYNNEI. The CDR3 has 14 residues. Between the trimmed V and J ends, which lost 4 bases and 5 bases, there was a span of 12 bases. The CDR3 DNA reads TGTGCCAGCAGTGCCGCAGGGTCTAACAATGAGCAGTTCTTC. Translation: CASSAAGSNNEQFF.

CDR3 in DNA: TGTGCCAGCAGCTTATTGGGACAGGGGGACGAGCAGTACTTC. This sequence encodes CASSLLGQGDEQYF. The chain couples TRBV7-2 to TRBJ2-7; 11 positions match TRBD1. The CDR3 is 14 residues long. The germline V gene encodes CDR1 SGHTA and CDR2 FQGNSA. Losses at the gene ends were 2 bases for V and 5 bases for J; bases not matched to a gene: 2. Looking up the rest from reference TRBV7-2 and TRBJ2-7 gives the full variable domain: GAGVSQSPSNKVTEKGKDVELRCDPISGHTALYWYRQSLGQGLEFLIYFQGNSAPDKSGLPSDRFSAERTGGSVSTLTIQRTQQEDSAVYLCASSLLGQGDEQYFGPGTRLTVT.

This clone showed up just a few times. The sample contains more than one DNA sequence encoding this CDR3. V and J are TRBV29-1 and TRBJ1-1, with D possibly matching TRBD1 (6 bases). Germline V gene sequence: CDR1 SQVTM, CDR2 ANQGSEA. Deletions cut 5 bases from V and 0 bases from J, with 10 bases between. The CDR3 covers 13 residues. CDR3 coding DNA: TGCAGCGTTACAGGACAGATGAACACTGAAGCTTTCTTT. Encoded protein: CSVTGQMNTEAFF.

The chain carries TRBV5-5 and TRBJ1-2; 11 positions agree with TRBD1. The CDR3 sequence is 13 residues long. Germline trimming cut 5 bases from V and 6 bases from J; bases unmatched to any gene: 3. Per the germline V gene, CDR1 is SGHKS and CDR2 is YYEKEE (reference sequence). Here the CDR3 DNA reads TGTGCCAGCAGGGAGGGACAGGGGGATGGCTACACCTTC. Its translation: CASREGQGDGYTF.

This chain joins TRBV13 and TRBJ2-4, with D unclear. Trimming removed 5 bases at V and 5 bases at J, with 10 bases between. CDR3 size: 13 residues. Germline assignment: CDR1 PRHDT and CDR2 FYEKMQ (reference sequence). The CDR3 region is CASSVNYQNIQYF. The CDR3 coding sequence is TGTGCCAGCAGCGTCAACTACCAAAACATTCAGTACTTC.

The chain links TRBV20-1 to TRBJ1-5, with D unclear. The germline V and J ends were trimmed by 3 bases and 6 bases, with 12 bases remaining between them. The CDR3 sequence is 13 residues long. Germline V lookup: CDR1 DFQATT, CDR2 SNEGSKA (reference sequence). The DNA for the CDR3 is TGCAGTGCTAGTGTCTTGAACGGTCAGCCCCAGCATTTT. This gives the protein CSASVLNGQPQHF.

This clone was found a few times. The chain links TRBV5-1 to TRBJ1-1; no definite D call. The CDR3 has 13 amino acids. Germline values: CDR1 SGHRS, CDR2 YFSETQ. V was trimmed by 4 bases and J by 2 bases, leaving 9 bases between them. In DNA, the CDR3 is TGCGCCAGCAGCCCGACACTTAACACTGAAGCTTTCTTT. Residues: CASSPTLNTEAFF.

The sample holds a few counts of this clone. The chain couples TRBV4-2 to TRBJ1-1, with a tentative D call TRBD1 (6 bases). The V end lost 0 bases, the J end lost 4 bases, and 9 bases lay between the germline ends. Germline CDR1 and CDR2: LGHNA and YNFKEQ. This CDR3 spans 14 amino acids. CDR3 DNA sequence: TGTGCCAGCAGCCAAGAACAGGGCCTCACTGAAGCTTTCTTT. It is translated as CASSQEQGLTEAFF.

The V call is TRBV5-1, the J call TRBJ1-2; D perhaps matches TRBD1 (6 bases). CDR3 size: 13 residues. Germline values: CDR1 SGHRS, CDR2 YFSETQ. V was pared by 2 bases and J by 6 bases, with 11 bases between. As DNA, the CDR3 is TGCGCCAGCAGCTTCGGGACACCAAATGGCTACACCTTC. This gives the protein CASSFGTPNGYTF.

The chain is built from TRBV11-2 and TRBJ2-5; a possible D gene is TRBD2 (6 bases). This CDR3 is 16 amino acids long. Germline V gene lookup returns CDR1 SGHAT and CDR2 FQNNGV. V lost 0 bases and J lost 1, with 12 bases in between. DNA for the CDR3: TGTGCCAGCAGCTTAGATCTTGACGGGGGCCAAGAGACCCAGTACTTC. Its translation: CASSLDLDGGQETQYF.

The chain's CDR3 is CASSEVGAHEQYF. CDR3 bases: TGTGCCAGCAGTGAGGTGGGAGCCCACGAGCAGTACTTC. V is TRBV2 and J is TRBJ2-7; D is possibly TRBD2 (5 bases). The V gene lost 3 bases and the J gene lost 5 bases, with 11 bases spanning the gap. This CDR3 region has 13 residues. CDR1 is SNHLY and CDR2 is FYNNEI in the germline V gene. Supplemented by reference TRBV2 and TRBJ2-7, the full variable domain reads EPEVTQTPSHQVTQMGQEVILRCVPISNHLYFYWYRQILGQKVEFLVSFYNNEISEKSEIFDDQFSVERPDGSNFTLKIRSTKLEDSAMYFCASSEVGAHEQYFGPGTRLTVT.

The V gene is TRBV3-1 (or the pseudogene TRBV3-2), the J gene TRBJ2-2; 7 bases agree with TRBD1. Germline V CDR1 and CDR2: LGHDT, YNNKEL (reference sequence). CDR3 length equals 14 residues. The trim removed 7 bases at V and 7 bases at J, leaving 9 bases unmatched. The CDR3 loop reads CASNYEGAGGELFF. The CDR3 nucleotides read TGTGCCAGCAATTACGAGGGGGCGGGCGGGGAGCTGTTTTTT.

V and J are TRBV6-6 and TRBJ1-3, with D unclear. The CDR3 extends over 16 amino acids. Deletions cut 6 bases from V and 4 bases from J, with 19 bases between. Germline-derived CDR1 and CDR2 are MNHNY and SVGAGI (reference sequence). CDR3 coding DNA: TGTGCCAGCAGCCTCCTCAGCGGGGAACGAGGAAACACCATATATTTT. Protein sequence: CASSLLSGERGNTIYF.